The clone carrying this T cell receptor (beta chain) was recorded many times. The data originate from a study of regulatory T cells in long-lasting Graves disease. Sequencing libraries for TCR beta were prepared with iRepertoire HTBI primers and Arm-PCR of CDR3 regions. TCRdb ran MiXCR on the multiplex PCR reads and lists one entry per CDR3 protein. Among fewer than 550,000 distinct CDR3 sequences listed, about 16% were seen once. Described time point: newly diagnosed GD, antithyroid drugs for less than 3 months. The TCR library was made from RNA extracted from PBMCs. From an endocrinology department in Xi'an, China, came the patients. Per the germline V gene, CDR1 is LGHDT and CDR2 is YNNKEL (reference sequence). CDR3 size: 14 residues. With 3 bases clipped from V and 9 bases from J, the junction kept 3 bases outside the gene matches. Separately, the same data were catalogued under a study of T cells in Graves' hyperthyroidism and ophthalmopathy. That study adds: Lactation, pregnancy, other autoimmune disease or uncontrolled infection excluded patients. The model identified upcoming ophthalmopathy a median 6.5 months ahead of onset.

This receptor was taken from a woman aged 40 to 65 with Graves disease. The sequencing used peripheral blood mononuclear cells (PBMCs), collected at new diagnosis, from a patient treated with antithyroid drugs. This chain uses TRBV3-1 with TRBJ2-1; the match to TRBD2 covers 12 bases. This chain's CDR3 is CASSQLAGGGEQFF. CDR3 DNA: TGTGCCAGCAGCCAGCTAGCGGGGGGGGGTGAGCAGTTCTTC.